These T cell receptor beta chains were read from a single sample in a study of CD8 T cells in Susac syndrome. TCRdb reanalysed the immunoSEQ multiplex PCR reads using MiXCR and keeps one entry per CDR3 protein. The table shows 100,000 to 150,000 distinct CDR3 sequences, with about 93% occurring only once. The material sequenced was CD4+ T cells from PBMCs. The receptor source for this set is a human donor in good health. Both conserved end residues are part of each CDR3. Each record gives: clone size, D gene, J gene, V gene, CDR3 length, CDR3 DNA, CDR3 protein. D genes are given only for firm matches. A clone size is listed for some rows: how often the clone was seen (once, few, many), or a class if it is expanded.

size: .
D: .
J: TRBJ1-2
V: TRBV7-8
length: 14
DNA: TGTGCCAGCAGCCCACGGACAGCTAACTATGGCTACACCTTC
CDR3: CASSPRTANYGYTF

size: .
D: TRBD2
J: TRBJ2-1
V: TRBV5-1
length: 15
DNA: TGCGCCAGCAGCAACTCTGCGGGAGAAGTCCATGAGCAGTTCTTC
CDR3: CASSNSAGEVHEQFF

size: .
D: .
J: TRBJ1-3
V: TRBV12-3/TRBV12-4
length: 14
DNA: TGTGCCAGCAGTTTAGAGTACTCTGGAAACACCATATATTTT
CDR3: CASSLEYSGNTIYF

size: .
D: TRBD2
J: TRBJ2-3
V: TRBV7-2
length: 15
DNA: TGTGCCAGCAGCTTTAGCGGGGGTAGCACAGATACGCAGTATTTT
CDR3: CASSFSGGSTDTQYF

size: .
D: .
J: TRBJ1-2
V: TRBV7-9
length: 13
DNA: TGTGCCAGCAGCTCAACAGGGCGCAATGGCTACACCTTC
CDR3: CASSSTGRNGYTF

size: once
D: TRBD2
J: TRBJ2-3
V: TRBV6-5
length: 15
DNA: TGTGCCAGCAGACCTAGCGGGGTTAGCACAGATACGCAGTATTTT
CDR3: CASRPSGVSTDTQYF

size: .
D: TRBD1
J: TRBJ2-6
V: TRBV10-3
length: 18
DNA: TGTGCCATCAGTGAAGATTGGGGACAGGGATCTGGGGCCAACGTCCTGACTTTC
CDR3: CAISEDWGQGSGANVLTF

size: once
D: TRBD1
J: TRBJ1-1
V: TRBV6-1
length: 19
DNA: TGTGCCAGCAGTGAATTTCCTACTACTTGGACAGGCCAGGGCACTGAAGCTTTCTTT
CDR3: CASSEFPTTWTGQGTEAFF

size: .
D: .
J: TRBJ2-4
V: TRBV20-1
length: 12
DNA: TGCAGTGCTAGAGATCCCCGTTACATTCAGTACTTC
CDR3: CSARDPRYIQYF

size: once
D: .
J: TRBJ2-7
V: TRBV18
length: 14
DNA: TGTGCCAGCTCACAGCAGGGGCTTGGGTACGAGCAGTACTTC
CDR3: CASSQQGLGYEQYF

size: .
D: .
J: TRBJ1-5
V: TRBV5-1
length: 14
DNA: TGCGCCAGCAGCTTGGACGGCGGAAATCAGCCCCAGCATTTT
CDR3: CASSLDGGNQPQHF

size: .
D: TRBD1
J: TRBJ2-7
V: TRBV20-1
length: 14
DNA: TGCAGTGCTCCGCGGACAGGGATGGCCTACGAGCAGTACTTC
CDR3: CSAPRTGMAYEQYF